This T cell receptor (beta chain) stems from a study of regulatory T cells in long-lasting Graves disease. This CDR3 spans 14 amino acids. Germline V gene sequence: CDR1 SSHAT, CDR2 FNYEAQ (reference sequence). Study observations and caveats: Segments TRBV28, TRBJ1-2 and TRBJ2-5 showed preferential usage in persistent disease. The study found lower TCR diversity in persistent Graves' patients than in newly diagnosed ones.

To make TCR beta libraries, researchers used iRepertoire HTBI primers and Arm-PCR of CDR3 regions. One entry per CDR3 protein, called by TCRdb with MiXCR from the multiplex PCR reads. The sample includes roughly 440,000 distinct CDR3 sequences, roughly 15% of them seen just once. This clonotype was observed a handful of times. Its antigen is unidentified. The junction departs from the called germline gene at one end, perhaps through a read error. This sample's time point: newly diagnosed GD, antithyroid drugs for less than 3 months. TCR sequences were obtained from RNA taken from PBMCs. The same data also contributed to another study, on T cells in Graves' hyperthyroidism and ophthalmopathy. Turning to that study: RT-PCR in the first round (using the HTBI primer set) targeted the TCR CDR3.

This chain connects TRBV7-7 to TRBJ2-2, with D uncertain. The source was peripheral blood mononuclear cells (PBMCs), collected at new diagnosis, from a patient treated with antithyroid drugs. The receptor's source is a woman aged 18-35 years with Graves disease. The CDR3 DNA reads TGTGCTAGCAGCTTAAGTTTGGACACCGGGGAGCTGTTTTTT. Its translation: CASSLSLDTGELFF.